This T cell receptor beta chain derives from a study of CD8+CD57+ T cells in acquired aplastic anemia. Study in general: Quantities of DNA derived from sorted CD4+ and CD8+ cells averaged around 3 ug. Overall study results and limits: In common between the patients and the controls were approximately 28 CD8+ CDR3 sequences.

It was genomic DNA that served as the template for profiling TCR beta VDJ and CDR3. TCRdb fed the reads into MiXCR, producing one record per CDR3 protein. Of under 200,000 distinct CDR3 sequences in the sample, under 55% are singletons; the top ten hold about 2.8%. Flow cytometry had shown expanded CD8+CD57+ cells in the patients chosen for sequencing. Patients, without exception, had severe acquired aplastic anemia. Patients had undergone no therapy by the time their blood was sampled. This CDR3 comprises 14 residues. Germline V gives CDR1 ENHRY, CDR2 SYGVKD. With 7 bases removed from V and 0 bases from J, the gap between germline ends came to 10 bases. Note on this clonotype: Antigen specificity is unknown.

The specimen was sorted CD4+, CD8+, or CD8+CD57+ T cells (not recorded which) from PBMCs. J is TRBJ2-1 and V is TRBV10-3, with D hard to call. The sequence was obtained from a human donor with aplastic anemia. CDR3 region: CAIKPSNSYNEQFF. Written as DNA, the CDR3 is TGTGCCATCAAACCGTCCAACTCCTACAATGAGCAGTTCTTC.